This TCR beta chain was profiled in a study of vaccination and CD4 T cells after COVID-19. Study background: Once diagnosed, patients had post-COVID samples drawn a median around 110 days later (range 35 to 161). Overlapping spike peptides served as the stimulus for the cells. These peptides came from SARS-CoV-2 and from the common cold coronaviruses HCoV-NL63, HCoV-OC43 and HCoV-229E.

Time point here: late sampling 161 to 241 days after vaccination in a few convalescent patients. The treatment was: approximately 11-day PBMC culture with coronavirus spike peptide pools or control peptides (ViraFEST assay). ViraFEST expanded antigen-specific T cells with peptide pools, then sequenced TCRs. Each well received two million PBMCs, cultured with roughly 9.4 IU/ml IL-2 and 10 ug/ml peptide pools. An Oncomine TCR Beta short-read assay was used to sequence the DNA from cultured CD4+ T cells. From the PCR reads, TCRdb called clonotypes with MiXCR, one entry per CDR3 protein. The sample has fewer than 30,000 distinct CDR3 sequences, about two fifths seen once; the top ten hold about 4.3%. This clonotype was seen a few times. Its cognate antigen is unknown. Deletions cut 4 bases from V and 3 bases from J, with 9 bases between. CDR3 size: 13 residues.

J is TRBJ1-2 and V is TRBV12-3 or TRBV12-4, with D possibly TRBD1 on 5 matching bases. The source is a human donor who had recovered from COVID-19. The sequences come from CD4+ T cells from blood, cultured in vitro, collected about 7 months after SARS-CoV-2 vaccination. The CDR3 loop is CASSSAGDYGYTF. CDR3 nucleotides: TGTGCCAGCAGTTCGGCGGGGGACTATGGCTACACCTTC.